The 25 T cell receptor beta chains listed next were all sequenced from one sample in a study of T cells in Graves' hyperthyroidism and ophthalmopathy. Amplified TCR beta CDR3 regions came from RNA transcripts. An initial round of RT-PCR targeting the TCR CDR3 relied on the HTBI primer set. TCRdb re-derived calls from the multiplex PCR reads in MiXCR, one entry per CDR3 protein. This table holds nearly 600,000 distinct CDR3 sequences, about 14% found once. The sequencing input was blood. The source is a woman aged 18-29 years with Graves' ophthalmopathy.

This clonotype was seen repeatedly, ten times or more. This sequence joins TRBV2 and TRBJ2-2, with a weak D call TRBD2 (5 bases). Germline V gene lookup returns CDR1 SNHLY and CDR2 FYNNEI. This CDR3 is 14 amino acids long. Trimming took 3 bases from V and 4 from J, leaving 9 bases between them. The DNA for the CDR3 is TGTGCCAGCAGTGAGGCTAGCTCCACCGGGGAGCTGTTTTTT. Encoded protein: CASSEASSTGELFF.

This clonotype occurred many times. The chain has TRBV28 and TRBJ1-1; D ambiguous. Germline CDR1 and CDR2: MDHEN and SYDVKM. This CDR3 comprises 12 residues. Deletions cut 4 bases from V and 6 bases from J, with 9 bases between. The CDR3 reads CASSWRGSEAFF. The CDR3 bases are TGTGCCAGCAGTTGGCGGGGATCTGAAGCTTTCTTT.

At least ten counts were recorded for this clonotype. The gene calls are TRBV6-1 and TRBJ1-3; D uncertain. From germline, CDR1 is MNHNS and CDR2 SASEGT. This CDR3 contains 12 residues. Trimming cost V 6 bases and J 8 bases, with 11 bases left between them. CDR3 sequence reads: CASSPTGDTIYF. Here the CDR3 DNA reads TGTGCCAGCAGCCCTACTGGGGACACCATATATTTT.

V gene TRBV9 combines with J gene TRBJ2-1; D may be TRBD1 (5 bases). The CDR3 contains 15 residues. V lost 4 bases and J lost 8, with 19 bases in between. Germline V lookup: CDR1 SGDLS, CDR2 YYNGEE. DNA of the CDR3: TGTGCCAGCAGCTCACCGGCTAGTTGGGGCGATGAGCAGTTCTTC. Translation: CASSSPASWGDEQFF.

This chain uses TRBV19 with TRBJ2-3, with TRBD1 as a possible D gene (5 bases). This CDR3 has 13 residues. Germline values: CDR1 LNHDA, CDR2 SQIVND (reference sequence). Trimming pared 5 bases from V and 4 bases from J, leaving 10 bases between. The DNA for the CDR3 is TGTGCCAGTAGTGACAGACACGCAGATACGCAGTATTTT. It translates to CASSDRHADTQYF.

This clonotype was seen repeatedly, ten times or more. V and J are TRBV28 and TRBJ2-7, with D possibly matching TRBD1 (6 bases). Germline V gene data show CDR1 as MDHEN and CDR2 as SYDVKM. Trimming left V 5 bases short and J 3 bases short, with 14 bases between. The CDR3 totals 14 residues. The CDR3 DNA follows: TGTGCCAGCAGTGGGAGAGGGGGAATCTACGAGCAGTACTTC. It yields the protein CASSGRGGIYEQYF.

The table lists this clonotype with many counts. The chain combines TRBV20-1 with TRBJ2-7; perhaps TRBD2 as D (6 bases). This CDR3 region has 14 residues. CDR1 is DFQATT and CDR2 is SNEGSKA in the germline V gene (reference sequence). V lost 1 base to trimming and J lost 3 bases, with 13 bases between them. The CDR3 reads CSARGGRLLYEQYF. CDR3 nucleotides: TGCAGTGCTAGAGGGGGGAGGCTCCTCTACGAGCAGTACTTC.

J is TRBJ2-3 and V is TRBV20-1, with TRBD2 identical over 11 bases. J lost 5 bases, V lost 4 bases, and 8 bases had no gene match. Germline lookup yields CDR1 DFQATT and CDR2 SNEGSKA (reference sequence). The CDR3 has 15 residues. CDR3 loop: CSATSVLAGGDTQYF. The CDR3 region has the DNA TGCAGTGCTACCTCGGTGCTAGCGGGAGGAGATACGCAGTATTTT.

Only a few counts were recorded for this clonotype. V is TRBV19 and J is TRBJ1-5, with TRBD1 as a possible D gene (6 bases). The CDR3 is made up of 15 amino acids. The V end lost 0 bases, the J end lost 7 bases, and 13 bases lay between the germline ends. CDR1 and CDR2 (germline): LNHDA, SQIVND (reference sequence). CDR3 sequence reads: CASSIDRGAWQPQHF. Written as DNA, the CDR3 is TGTGCCAGTAGTATAGATAGGGGGGCTTGGCAGCCCCAGCATTTT.

This clonotype was detected many times. The chain has TRBV7-2 and TRBJ2-4; 9 bases are shared with TRBD1. V lost 4 bases and J lost 8; bases outside the gene matches: 9. The CDR3 contains 15 residues. CDR1 SGHTA and CDR2 FQGNSA come from the germline V gene. The CDR3 spells CASSYRDRVLDIQYF. Here the CDR3 DNA reads TGTGCCAGCAGCTACCGGGACAGGGTGCTAGACATTCAGTACTTC.

This clonotype was counted many times. The genes are TRBV6-2 or TRBV6-3 and TRBJ2-7; D unclear. Trimming left V 8 bases short and J 6 bases short, with 14 bases between. The CDR3 sequence is 12 residues long. The germline CDR1 and CDR2 sequences are MNHEY and SVGEGT. CDR3 DNA sequence: TGTGCCAGCCAAAGACCGGACCTCGAGCAGTACTTC. It yields the protein CASQRPDLEQYF.

There are many counts of this clonotype. This chain links TRBV12-3 or TRBV12-4 with TRBJ2-7; D tentatively reads TRBD1 or TRBD2 (5 bases each). The CDR3 extends over 15 amino acids. V lost 1 base, J lost 2 bases, and 12 bases lay in between. In DNA form, the CDR3 reads TGTGCCAGCAGTTTAGGCGGGTTAGGGGCCTACGAGCAGTACTTC. Translated: CASSLGGLGAYEQYF.

The rearrangement links TRBV18 to TRBJ2-7; TRBD1 agrees at 11 bases. There are 15 residues in the CDR3. Per the germline V gene, CDR1 is KGHSH and CDR2 is LQKENI. Trimming cost V 0 bases and J 4 bases; bases outside gene matches: 2. The CDR3 reads CASSPPGQGVYEQYF. In DNA form, the CDR3 reads TGTGCCAGCTCACCACCGGGACAGGGGGTGTACGAGCAGTACTTC.

At least ten counts were recorded for this clonotype. The CDR3 reads CASSLWERAGGTGTDTQYF. DNA for the CDR3: TGTGCCAGCAGTTTATGGGAAAGAGCGGGAGGGACTGGCACAGATACGCAGTATTTT. This chain joins TRBV28 and TRBJ2-3, with 10 bases that match TRBD2. The CDR3 consists of 19 residues. Germline V lookup: CDR1 MDHEN, CDR2 SYDVKM. With 0 bases clipped from V and 1 base from J, the junction kept 10 bases outside the gene matches.

The rearrangement uses TRBV12-3 or TRBV12-4 and TRBJ1-1; perhaps TRBD1 as D (6 bases). This CDR3 is 15 amino acids long. V lost 4 bases, J lost 0 bases, and 12 bases lay in between. CDR3 loop: CASSSRTELNTEAFF. DNA of the CDR3: TGTGCCAGCAGTTCCAGGACAGAATTGAACACTGAAGCTTTCTTT.

This clonotype was counted a few times. The chain is built from TRBV6-5 and TRBJ1-2; TRBD1 is a possible D gene (6 bases). Trimming removed 2 bases at V and 14 bases at J, with 12 bases between. The CDR3 totals 11 residues. Germline V CDR1 and CDR2: MNHEY, SVGAGI. This CDR3 is CASSYRGASTF. For the CDR3, the DNA is TGTGCCAGCAGTTACCGGGGGGCAAGTACCTTC.

This clonotype was counted once. This chain joins TRBV7-2 and TRBJ1-2; D possibly corresponds to TRBD1 (6 bases). Germline lookup yields CDR1 SGHTA and CDR2 FQGNSA. Trimming removed 1 base at V and 8 bases at J, with 17 bases between. The length of the CDR3 is 15 residues. CDR3: CASSLVDGGQGGYTF. CDR3 DNA: TGTGCCAGCAGCTTAGTTGATGGGGGGCAGGGAGGCTACACCTTC.

The chain has TRBV7-2 and TRBJ2-3, with 9 bases matching TRBD2. In germline, CDR1 is SGHTA, CDR2 FQGNSA. V was clipped by 7 bases and J by 3 bases; unmatched bases: 11. The CDR3 consists of 16 residues. CDR3: CASNPRVAGETDTQYF. The CDR3 nucleotides read TGTGCCAGCAACCCCCGGGTAGCGGGAGAGACAGATACGCAGTATTTT.

In the case of this clonotype: One base away lies a much larger clone, so this may be a sequencing read error. The V and J genes are TRBV3-1 and TRBJ2-7; D tentatively reads TRBD1 or TRBD2 (5 bases each). CDR1 LGHDT and CDR2 YNNKEL come from the germline V gene (reference sequence). The CDR3 consists of 14 residues. In DNA form, the CDR3 reads TGTGCCAGCAGCCAATGGGGCGCGAGGGACGAGCGGTACTTC. Protein sequence: CASSQWGARDERYF.

In this sample, this clonotype turned up many times. The V gene is TRBV5-1, the J gene TRBJ2-1, with D maybe TRBD1 (6 bases). V lost 0 bases to trimming and J lost 8 bases, with 12 bases between them. Germline lookup yields CDR1 SGHRS and CDR2 YFSETQ. This CDR3 is built from 14 residues. The CDR3 nucleotides read TGCGCCAGCAGCTTGGACAGGGAGCTTGATGAGCAGTTCTTC. It is translated as CASSLDRELDEQFF.

This clonotype came up many times. This chain uses TRBV6-1 with TRBJ2-5; perhaps TRBD2 as D (6 bases). V dropped 4 bases and J dropped 5 bases, with 14 bases sitting between them. CDR1 and CDR2 (germline): MNHNS, SASEGT. CDR3 length: 14 amino acids. This CDR3 reads CASSVAPGSETQYF. The CDR3 bases are TGTGCCAGCAGTGTCGCCCCCGGGAGTGAGACCCAGTACTTC.

This clonotype was picked up many times. V gene TRBV12-3 or TRBV12-4 combines with J gene TRBJ2-7; D is possibly TRBD1 (5 bases). This CDR3 region has 14 residues. The V end was cut by 6 bases, the J end by 2 bases, with 14 bases between. CDR3 region: CASSPQGYPYEQYF. CDR3 sequence (DNA): TGTGCCAGCAGCCCCCAGGGATACCCCTACGAGCAGTACTTC.

In its sample, this clonotype was seen many times. This chain joins TRBV5-1 and TRBJ1-1; D is undetermined. The CDR3 is 14 amino acids. With 5 bases removed from V and 0 bases from J, the gap between germline ends came to 11 bases. Germline lookup yields CDR1 SGHRS and CDR2 YFSETQ. CDR3 region: CASSRAGMNTEAFF. CDR3 bases: TGCGCCAGCAGTCGGGCAGGTATGAACACTGAAGCTTTCTTT.

This clonotype has ten or more counts. The J gene is TRBJ2-5, the V gene TRBV28; D unresolved. Germline V gene sequence: CDR1 MDHEN, CDR2 SYDVKM. Trimming left V 2 bases short and J 0 bases short, with 10 bases between. This CDR3 is 15 amino acids long. The CDR3 reads CASSLQTTNQETQYF. As DNA, the CDR3 is TGTGCCAGCAGTTTACAGACCACTAACCAAGAGACCCAGTACTTC.

In its sample, this clonotype was seen many times. The chain's CDR3 is CASRTGGTRDQPQHF. The CDR3, as DNA: TGTGCCAGCAGAACAGGCGGGACGCGGGATCAGCCCCAGCATTTT. This rearrangement joins TRBV28 to TRBJ1-5; a weak D match, TRBD1 (5 bases). In germline, CDR1 is MDHEN, CDR2 SYDVKM. Trimming took off 6 bases at V and 5 bases at J, with 17 bases between the two ends. The CDR3 spans 15 residues.